This T cell receptor beta chain is from a study of CD8+ T cells in alopecia areata. General study points: When scalp samples are sequenced, resident alphabeta T cells of normal skin are also captured.

Researchers sorted pooled cutaneous lymph node cells on the basis of CD4, CD8alpha, NKG2D, NKG2ACE and other markers. This clone was recorded a few times. Its specificity is unknown. The germline and genes are mouse ones. With the read ending 4 residues before the CDR3 end, the germline J gene is used to fill in that end. cDNA serving as the sequencing template came from extracted, reverse transcribed RNA. Some clones are missing from TCRdb's copy, which holds only in-frame ones; the method was immunoSEQ multiplex PCR. The sample presents under 7,000 clones, none singletons. V was cut by 1 base and J by 1 base, with 11 bases left in between. The length of the CDR3 is 15 residues. Germline V gene data show CDR1 as GKSSPN and CDR2 as SITVG.

The sequenced material came from CD8+ T cells sorted from a lymph node. V gene TRBV31 combines with J gene TRBJ2-1; a possible D gene is TRBD2 (5 bases). The source of this sequence is a C3H/HeJ mouse with alopecia areata. Strain haplotype at MHC: H2-k. The CDR3 spells CAWSRGWENYAEQFF. CDR3 DNA (partial): TGTGCCTGGAGTCGAGGCTGGGAGAACTATGCT. Based on the CDR3 plus reference TRBV31 and TRBJ2-1, the full variable domain is AQTIHQWPVAEIKAVGSPLSLGCTIKGKSSPNLYWYWQATGGTLQQLFYSITVGQVESVVQLNLSASRPKDDQFILSTEKLLLSHSGFYLCAWSRGWENYAEQFFGPGTRLTVL.